The clone carrying this T cell receptor (beta chain) showed up just once. This table comes from immunoSEQ multiplex PCR, and its TCRdb copy is limited to in-frame clones, with some not included. The table lists around 80,000 clones, roughly 78% of them singletons. The trim removed 5 bases at V and 1 base at J, leaving 8 bases unmatched. Germline V gene data show CDR1 as MDHEN and CDR2 as SYDVKM. The CDR3 spans 16 residues. This specimen belongs to a study of blood T cell repertoires in COVID-19. Study-level information: Collection of acute and convalescent COVID-19 samples took place in the United States, Italy and Spain.

Sample: peripheral blood. This TCR was recovered from a man between 60 and 75 years old with acute or convalescent COVID-19. V is TRBV28 and J is TRBJ1-5; 7 bases fit TRBD1. DNA of the CDR3: TGTGCCAGCAGTCAACCAGGGGGAACGAGCAATCAGCCCCAGCATTTT. This encodes CASSQPGGTSNQPQHF.